A selection of T cell receptor beta chains follows, all from one sample in a study of CD8+CD57+ T cells in acquired aplastic anemia. A single record per CDR3 protein comes from TCRdb applying MiXCR to the reads. The data contain about 81,000 distinct CDR3 sequences, about half of them singletons. Specimen: sorted CD4+, CD8+, or CD8+CD57+ T cells (not recorded which) from PBMCs. These receptors were obtained from a human donor in good health, serving as a control. Both conserved end residues are part of each CDR3. The order of the fields is clone size, V gene, CDR3 length, J gene, D gene, CDR3 DNA, CDR3 protein. A D gene is named only where the DNA matches it firmly. Expanded clones get a size class; other rows say once, few or many, or leave the size out.

once,TRBV14,15,TRBJ2-5,TRBD2,TGTGCCAGCAGCAGGACTAGCGGGGGGGAAGAGACCCAGTACTTC,CASSRTSGGEETQYF
-,TRBV4-3,13,TRBJ1-1,-,TGCGCCAGCAGCCAGGCGTTAGTCACTGAAGCTTTCTTT,CASSQALVTEAFF
once,TRBV5-6,14,TRBJ1-6,-,TGTGCCAGCAGCTTGAGGGCGGTATTTTCACCCCTCCACTTT,CASSLRAVFSPLHF
few,TRBV15,15,TRBJ2-7,TRBD1,TGTGCCACCAGCATAGGGGGACAGGGTACCTACGAGCAGTACTTC,CATSIGGQGTYEQYF
many,TRBV2,13,TRBJ2-7,-,TGTGCCAGCAGTAAGGGGGGGGTCTACGAGCAGTACTTC,CASSKGGVYEQYF
-,TRBV7-9,12,TRBJ1-2,-,TGTGCAAGCAGTTTGACAGTTGATGGCTACACCTTC,CASSLTVDGYTF
many,TRBV20-1,13,TRBJ2-7,-,TGCAGTGCTAGAGAGATACAGGGCTACGAGCAGTACTTC,CSAREIQGYEQYF
many,TRBV20-1,13,TRBJ1-2,-,TGCAGTGCTAGAAGGACAGACAACTATGGCTACACCTTC,CSARRTDNYGYTF
many,TRBV2,16,TRBJ2-1,TRBD2,TGTGCCAGCACCAAATATGGTAGCGGGGAGTACAATGAGCAGTTCTTC,CASTKYGSGEYNEQFF
-,TRBV5-6,13,TRBJ2-7,-,TGTGCCAGCAGCTCAGGGGCAGTCTACGAGCAGTACTTC,CASSSGAVYEQYF
many,TRBV12-3/TRBV12-4,13,TRBJ1-2,-,TGTGCCAGCAGCCTCGAGAGGGTATATGGCTACACCTTC,CASSLERVYGYTF
many,TRBV24-1,13,TRBJ2-1,-,TGTGCCACCAGTGTGGGACTCTACAATGAGCAGTTCTTC,CATSVGLYNEQFF
-,TRBV10-3,12,TRBJ1-2,-,TGTGCCATCGAGGAGGGTGCCTATGGCTACACCTTC,CAIEEGAYGYTF
few,TRBV20-1,15,TRBJ2-1,-,TGCAGTGCTAACCTTGGGGAGGGGGTCGTTCATGAGCAGTTCTTC,CSANLGEGVVHEQFF
many,TRBV9,12,TRBJ1-5,-,TGTGCCAGCAGCTGGAGGGGTCAGCCCCAGCATTTT,CASSWRGQPQHF
-,TRBV5-6,13,TRBJ1-1,-,TGTGCCAGCAGCTTGAGGAGGAACACTGAAGCTTTCTTT,CASSLRRNTEAFF
-,TRBV5-1,16,TRBJ2-1,TRBD1,TGCGCCAGCAGCTCCCCGCGGGACAGGGGGTTGGGTGAGCAGTTCTTC,CASSSPRDRGLGEQFF
-,TRBV11-2,15,TRBJ2-1,-,TGTGCCAGCACCCGGGAACTAACCCTCTACAATGAGCAGTTCTTC,CASTRELTLYNEQFF
-,TRBV7-8,15,TRBJ2-5,-,TGTGCCAGCAGCCAAGATTTTGGCAGGAAAGAGACCCAGTACTTC,CASSQDFGRKETQYF
-,TRBV7-2,14,TRBJ2-7,TRBD1,TGTGCCAGCAGCTTAAGGGGGACAGGGATCGAGCAGTACTTC,CASSLRGTGIEQYF
-,TRBV19,13,TRBJ1-1,-,TGTGCCAGCAGTTACGGGGTGACCACTGAAGCTTTCTTT,CASSYGVTTEAFF